The 32 T cell receptor beta chains given below trace back to one sample, sequenced in a study of OX40 agonist ivuxolimab in advanced cancers. Clones were read by immunoSEQ multiplex PCR, and TCRdb kept only the in-frame ones, dropping some. The sample consists of some 130,000 clones, 90% of them appearing once. Sequencing used CD4+ or CD8+ T cells sorted from blood, obtained in a trial of the OX40 agonist ivuxolimab. The receptors originated from an adult with an advanced solid tumor such as melanoma, head and neck, liver or kidney cancer.

Only one count was recorded for this clone. The chain employs TRBV21-1 and TRBJ1-1. TRBV21-1 is a pseudogene segment. The CDR3 totals 15 residues. CDR3 nucleotides: TGTGCCAGCAGCAAGGGGGGGGAGATCGACACTGAAGCTTTCTTT. Protein sequence: CASSKGGEIDTEAFF.

The chain employs TRBV5-1 and TRBJ1-2; D gene ambiguous. The V gene lost 5 bases and the J gene lost 8 bases, with 16 bases spanning the gap. The CDR3 extends over 13 amino acids. Germline V gives CDR1 SGHRS, CDR2 YFSETQ. The CDR3 sequence is CASSFDGSGGYTF. DNA for the CDR3: TGCGCCAGCAGTTTTGACGGCTCCGGAGGCTACACCTTC.

V usage is TRBV2 and J usage is TRBJ1-1; 7 bases fit TRBD1. J lost 0 bases, V lost 5 bases, and 3 bases had no gene match. The germline V gene encodes CDR1 SNHLY and CDR2 FYNNEI. The CDR3 runs 14 residues. CDR3 in DNA: TGTGCCAGCAGTTCACAGGGGTTGAACACTGAAGCTTTCTTT. Protein sequence: CASSSQGLNTEAFF.

The chain links TRBV14 to TRBJ1-1; D possibly corresponds to TRBD1 (6 bases). Germline lookup yields CDR1 SGHDN and CDR2 FVKESK. Trimming removed 0 bases from V and 8 bases from J, with 31 bases in between. The CDR3 contains 20 residues. The CDR3 bases are TGTGCCAGCAGCCAAGATCCGAGCCAGGGGTATTTGGTCTTGGCACGCGAAGCTTTCTTT. Residues: CASSQDPSQGYLVLAREAFF.

The J gene is TRBJ2-5, the V gene TRBV27, with D uncertain. TRBJ2-7 explains the end of the DNA better; the J call may be wrong. Germline lookup yields CDR1 MNHEY and CDR2 SMNVEV (reference sequence). This CDR3 contains 16 residues. The CDR3 sequence: CASSPGRLGLSYEQYF. As DNA, the CDR3 is TGTGCCAGCAGCCCGGGTCGACTGGGCCTCTCCTACGAGCAGTACTTC.

This rearrangement joins TRBV4-2 to TRBJ1-1; perhaps TRBD1 as D (5 bases). The ends were cut back, 0 bases at V and 10 bases at J, with 18 bases in the middle. Germline loops: CDR1 LGHNA, CDR2 YNFKEQ. The CDR3 spans 15 residues. For the CDR3, the DNA is TGTGCCAGCAGCCAAGATACCGGGGACCTTACGGTAGCTTTCTTT. Encoded protein: CASSQDTGDLTVAFF.

The V and J genes are TRBV6-1 and TRBJ1-5; 7 bases match TRBD1. This CDR3 has 14 residues. Germline CDR1 reads MNHNS; CDR2 reads SASEGT. J lost 9 bases, V lost 6 bases, and 11 bases had no gene match. CDR3: CASRAQGHRVPQHF. CDR3 coding DNA: TGTGCCAGCAGGGCACAGGGGCACCGGGTGCCCCAGCATTTT.

With respect to this clone: A read error may produce the germline difference seen at one junction end. The sample has other DNA sequences that encode this CDR3 too. V usage is TRBV29-1 and J usage is TRBJ2-3; no clear D gene. Germline assignment: CDR1 SQVTM and CDR2 ANQGSEA. This CDR3 is 11 amino acids long. The CDR3 protein is CSVAEENTQYF. CDR3 DNA sequence: TGCAGCGTTGCTGAGGAGAATACACAGTATTTT.

This rearrangement joins TRBV5-1 to TRBJ2-3, with TRBD1 identical over 12 bases. Germline V CDR1 and CDR2: SGHRS, YFSETQ. This CDR3 contains 15 residues. After removal of 5 bases from V and 7 bases from J, the junction contained 8 bases not matched to a gene. CDR3: CASRDGTGGVNTQYF. CDR3 sequence (DNA): TGCGCCAGCAGAGACGGGACAGGGGGCGTTAATACGCAGTATTTT.

The chain joins TRBV19 to TRBJ1-2; 8 bases are shared with TRBD1. Per germline, CDR1 LNHDA and CDR2 SQIVND (reference sequence). V lost 6 bases to trimming and J lost 6 bases; unmatched junction nucleotides: 6. The CDR3 is made up of 13 amino acids. The CDR3 DNA reads TGTGCCAGTAGCTATACAGGGGGTGATGGCTACACCTTC. Its translation is CASSYTGGDGYTF. The full variable domain, with the rest looked up from reference TRBV19 and TRBJ1-2, is DGGITQSPKYLFRKEGQNVTLSCEQNLNHDAMYWYRQDPGQGLRLIYYSQIVNDFQKGDIAEGYSVSREKKESFPLTVTSAQKNPTAFYLCASSYTGGDGYTFGSGTRLTVV.

The sample holds one count of this clone. This rearrangement joins TRBV28 to TRBJ2-5; D perhaps matches TRBD1 (6 bases). The last part of the DNA fits TRBJ2-7 better; the J call may be wrong. There are 14 residues in the CDR3. Germline V gene data show CDR1 as MDHEN and CDR2 as SYDVKM. As DNA, the CDR3 is TGTGCCAGCAGTTGGGCCCAGGGGTACGACGAGCAGTACTTC. Protein sequence: CASSWAQGYDEQYF.

V is TRBV6-5 and J is TRBJ2-6; 8 bases are a match to TRBD1. Trimming at V came to 4 bases and at J to 2 bases, leaving 4 bases not matched to a gene. Germline V gene data show CDR1 as MNHEY and CDR2 as SVGAGI. This CDR3 region has 16 residues. CDR3: CASSSPGGTGANVLTF. The CDR3 nucleotides read TGTGCCAGCAGTTCCCCAGGGGGCACTGGGGCCAACGTCCTGACTTTC.

The CDR3 is CTLQAGSTDTQYF. CDR3 in DNA: TGCACCCTACAGGCAGGAAGCACAGATACGCAGTATTTT. The chain is built from TRBV29-1 and TRBJ2-3; tentative D call: TRBD1 (5 bases). Germline CDR1 and CDR2: SQVTM and ANQGSEA. This CDR3 region has 13 residues.

This chain joins TRBV4-1 and TRBJ1-1; unclear D gene. Germline lookup yields CDR1 MGHRA and CDR2 YSYEKL. V was pared by 3 bases and J by 0 bases, with 8 bases between. This CDR3 spans 14 amino acids. The CDR3 nucleotides read TGCGCCAGCAGCCAGAGACATCTGAACACTGAAGCTTTCTTT. Its translation is CASSQRHLNTEAFF.

The rearrangement uses TRBV29-1 and TRBJ1-1; D not resolved. This CDR3 is built from 14 residues. V dropped 4 bases and J dropped 0 bases, with 12 bases sitting between them. Germline-derived CDR1 and CDR2 are SQVTM and ANQGSEA. CDR3 bases: TGCAGCGTTGGGTGGAGCGATATGAACACTGAAGCTTTCTTT. Translated: CSVGWSDMNTEAFF.

This clone was picked up one time. This chain joins TRBV19 and TRBJ2-6, with 14 bases identical to TRBD2. After removal of 6 bases from V and 1 base from J, the junction contained 11 bases not matched to a gene. The CDR3 sequence is 20 residues long. Germline V gene sequence: CDR1 LNHDA, CDR2 SQIVND (reference sequence). This CDR3 is CASRVPEGTSGSSGANVLTF. CDR3 nucleotides: TGTGCCAGTAGAGTTCCCGAGGGGACTAGCGGGAGTTCTGGGGCCAACGTCCTGACTTTC.

This sequence joins TRBV9 and TRBJ1-5; a weak D match, TRBD1 (6 bases). CDR3 length equals 13 residues. CDR1 SGDLS and CDR2 YYNGEE come from the germline V gene. Deletions cut 4 bases from V and 9 bases from J, with 14 bases between. This chain's CDR3 is CASSTTGLGPQHF. CDR3 sequence (DNA): TGTGCCAGCAGCACCACAGGGCTGGGGCCCCAGCATTTT.

The chain has TRBV30 and TRBJ2-7; 7 positions agree with TRBD1. Germline trimming cut 0 bases from V and 6 bases from J; bases unmatched to any gene: 5. The CDR3 covers 13 residues. Germline lookup yields CDR1 GTSNPN and CDR2 SVGIG (reference sequence). The CDR3 reads CAWSVQGTGEQYF. For the CDR3, the DNA is TGTGCCTGGAGTGTACAGGGGACGGGCGAGCAGTACTTC.

This rearrangement joins TRBV28 to TRBJ1-1, with D uncertain. Trimming stripped 5 bases from V and 2 bases from J, with 0 bases between. The CDR3 is 10 amino acids. The V gene's germline CDR1 is MDHEN and CDR2 SYDVKM. CDR3 loop: CASSNTEAFF. CDR3 in DNA: TGTGCCAGCAGTAACACTGAAGCTTTCTTT.

V gene TRBV19 combines with J gene TRBJ1-2; D might be TRBD1 (6 bases). The V gene lost 5 bases and the J gene lost 0 bases, with 13 bases spanning the gap. This CDR3 contains 15 residues. Germline CDR1 reads LNHDA; CDR2 reads SQIVND (reference sequence). The CDR3 loop is CASSLGQSANYGYTF. The CDR3 coding sequence is TGTGCCAGTAGTTTAGGACAGTCAGCTAACTATGGCTACACCTTC.

The rearrangement links TRBV7-3 to TRBJ2-2; maybe TRBD2 (6 bases). The germline V gene encodes CDR1 SGHTA and CDR2 FQGTGA. The CDR3 is made up of 16 amino acids. V shed 1 base and J shed 5 bases, with 14 bases lying between them. This chain's CDR3 is CASSLMAGSGTGELFF. CDR3 in DNA: TGTGCCAGCAGCTTAATGGCCGGGAGCGGTACCGGGGAGCTGTTTTTT. Using reference TRBV7-3 and TRBJ2-2 for the parts outside the CDR3, the full variable domain is GAGVSQTPSNKVTEKGKYVELRCDPISGHTALYWYRQSLGQGPEFLIYFQGTGAADDSGLPNDRFFAVRPEGSVSTLKIQRTERGDSAVYLCASSLMAGSGTGELFFGEGSRLTVL.

V usage is TRBV7-6 and J usage is TRBJ2-2; 9 bases align to TRBD1. Looked up from germline, CDR1 is SGHVS and CDR2 is FNYEAQ. The V gene end was trimmed by 7 bases and the J gene end by 4 bases; junction bases not matched to a gene: 7. The CDR3 length is 15 residues. For the CDR3, the DNA is TGTGCCAGCACCATACAGGGGGCGAGCACCGGGGAGCTGTTTTTT. Its protein product is CASTIQGASTGELFF.

J is TRBJ2-3 and V is TRBV7-3, with 9 bases aligning to TRBD2. The CDR3 length is 17 residues. In germline, CDR1 is SGHTA, CDR2 FQGTGA. Trimming at V came to 4 bases and at J to 6 bases, leaving 14 bases not matched to a gene. The CDR3 DNA sequence: TGTGCCAGCAGCTCCGGCGCGGGAGGGCCGACAATCGATACGCAGTATTTT. Amino acid sequence: CASSSGAGGPTIDTQYF.

V is TRBV5-1 and J is TRBJ2-5; TRBD2 matches 7 bases. The CDR3 extends over 15 amino acids. V lost 3 bases, J lost 4 bases, and 9 bases stayed unmatched. Germline V CDR1 and CDR2: SGHRS, YFSETQ. CDR3 nucleotide sequence: TGCGCCAGCAGCTCACCGGAAGGGAGGGGAGAGACCCAGTACTTC. It translates to CASSSPEGRGETQYF.

This sequence joins TRBV28 and TRBJ1-2; TRBD1 aligns across 8 bases. CDR3 length: 14 residues. V lost 6 bases to trimming and J lost 4 bases; unmatched junction nucleotides: 7. Germline V gene data show CDR1 as MDHEN and CDR2 as SYDVKM. CDR3 loop: CASRLDRGSYGYTF. The CDR3 coding sequence is TGTGCCAGCAGACTTGACAGGGGATCCTATGGCTACACCTTC.

V usage is TRBV14 and J usage is TRBJ2-3, with D possibly matching TRBD1 (6 bases). The V end was cut by 4 bases, the J end by 1 base, with 12 bases between. The CDR3 sequence is 15 residues long. The germline gives CDR1 SGHDN, CDR2 FVKESK. In DNA form, the CDR3 reads TGTGCCAGCAGCCCCTTTGAGGGGGGCACAGATACGCAGTATTTT. Amino acid sequence: CASSPFEGGTDTQYF.

The chain joins TRBV4-1 to TRBJ2-1; unclear D gene. Between the trimmed V and J ends, which lost 1 base and 8 bases, there was a span of 12 bases. The CDR3 covers 14 residues. In germline, CDR1 is MGHRA, CDR2 YSYEKL. The CDR3 DNA is TGCGCCAGCAGCCAAGGGTCGACCGGCGATGAGCAGTTCTTC. This translates into CASSQGSTGDEQFF.

The gene calls are TRBV15 and TRBJ2-2; no clear D gene. Trimming cost V 1 base and J 7 bases, with 4 bases left between them. The CDR3 consists of 12 residues. Germline lookup yields CDR1 LNHNV and CDR2 YYDKDF (reference sequence). The DNA for the CDR3 is TGTGCCACCAGCAGAGGGCGCGGGGAGCTGTTTTTT. This encodes CATSRGRGELFF.

Turning to this clone: At one end the junction does not follow the germline gene, possibly because of a read error. The chain is built from TRBV7-2 and TRBJ1-5; D is undetermined. The CDR3 loop spans 14 amino acids. Looked up from germline, CDR1 is SGHTA and CDR2 is FQGNSA. Written as DNA, the CDR3 is TGTGCCGGCAGCTTAGCGAGGGAACGTCAGCCCCAGCATTTT. It codes for CAGSLARERQPQHF. The full variable domain, with the rest looked up from reference TRBV7-2 and TRBJ1-5, is GAGVSQSPSNKVTEKGKDVELRCDPISGHTALYWYRQSLGQGLEFLIYFQGNSAPDKSGLPSDRFSAERTGGSVSTLTIQRTQQEDSAVYLCAGSLARERQPQHFGDGTRLSIL.

The chain is built from TRBV19 and TRBJ2-2; D remains ambiguous. The CDR3 runs to 11 residues. Looked up from germline, CDR1 is LNHDA and CDR2 is SQIVND (reference sequence). The V end was cut by 5 bases, the J end by 5 bases, with 3 bases between. The chain's CDR3 is CASSLTGELFF. CDR3 DNA sequence: TGTGCCAGTAGTCTTACCGGGGAGCTGTTTTTT.

The chain has TRBV5-1 and TRBJ1-1, with 7 bases fitting TRBD1. From germline, CDR1 is SGHRS and CDR2 YFSETQ. V trimming: 2 bases; J trimming: 1 base; junction bases outside the gene matches: 5. The CDR3 spans 15 residues. The CDR3 spells CASSFLGGANTEAFF. In DNA, the CDR3 is TGCGCCAGCAGCTTTTTAGGGGGCGCGAACACTGAAGCTTTCTTT. Together with reference TRBV5-1 and TRBJ1-1, the CDR3 gives the full variable domain: KAGVTQTPRYLIKTRGQQVTLSCSPISGHRSVSWYQQTPGQGLQFLFEYFSETQRNKGNFPGRFSGRQFSNSRSEMNVSTLELGDSALYLCASSFLGGANTEAFFGQGTRLTVV.

The chain combines TRBV18 with TRBJ2-5, with unresolved D. The germline V and J ends were trimmed by 3 bases and 7 bases, with 15 bases remaining between them. In germline, CDR1 is KGHSH, CDR2 LQKENI. The CDR3 consists of 14 residues. The CDR3 coding sequence is TGTGCCAGCTCACCCAACAATGCCCCCGGGACCCAGTACTTC. As protein: CASSPNNAPGTQYF.